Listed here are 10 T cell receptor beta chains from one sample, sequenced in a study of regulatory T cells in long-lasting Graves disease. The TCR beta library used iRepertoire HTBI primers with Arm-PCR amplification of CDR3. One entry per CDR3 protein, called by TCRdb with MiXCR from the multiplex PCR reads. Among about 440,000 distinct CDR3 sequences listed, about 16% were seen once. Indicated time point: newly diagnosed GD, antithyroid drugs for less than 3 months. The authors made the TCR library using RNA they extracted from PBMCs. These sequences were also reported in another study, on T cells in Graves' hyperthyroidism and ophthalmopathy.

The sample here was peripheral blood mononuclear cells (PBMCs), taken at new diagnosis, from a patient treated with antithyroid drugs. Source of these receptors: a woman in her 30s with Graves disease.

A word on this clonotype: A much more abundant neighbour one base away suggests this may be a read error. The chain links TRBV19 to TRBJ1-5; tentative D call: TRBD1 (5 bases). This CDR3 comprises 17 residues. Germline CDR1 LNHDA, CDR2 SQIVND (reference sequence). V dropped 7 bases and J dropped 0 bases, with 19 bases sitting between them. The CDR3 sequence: CASTLSRGPYSNQPQHF. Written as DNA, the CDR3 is TGTGCCAGTACCCTTTCACGGGGACCTTATAGCAATCAGCCCCAGCATTTT.

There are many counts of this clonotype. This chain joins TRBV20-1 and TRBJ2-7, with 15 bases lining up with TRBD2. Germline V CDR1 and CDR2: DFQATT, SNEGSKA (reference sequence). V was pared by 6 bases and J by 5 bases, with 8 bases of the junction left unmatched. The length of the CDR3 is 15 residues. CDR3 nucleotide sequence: TGCAGTGCCTACCGGGGACTAGCGGGAGGACACGAGCAGTACTTC. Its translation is CSAYRGLAGGHEQYF.

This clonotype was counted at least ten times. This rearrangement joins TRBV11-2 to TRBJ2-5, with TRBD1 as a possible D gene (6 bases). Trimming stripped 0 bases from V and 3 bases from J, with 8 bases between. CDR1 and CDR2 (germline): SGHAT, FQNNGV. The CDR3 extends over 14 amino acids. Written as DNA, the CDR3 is TGTGCCAGCAGCTTAGACCCAGGGGAAGAGACCCAGTACTTC. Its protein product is CASSLDPGEETQYF.

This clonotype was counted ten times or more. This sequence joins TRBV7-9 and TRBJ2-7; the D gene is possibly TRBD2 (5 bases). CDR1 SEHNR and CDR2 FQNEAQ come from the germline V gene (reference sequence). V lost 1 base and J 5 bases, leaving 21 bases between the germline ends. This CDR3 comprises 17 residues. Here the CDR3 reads CASSLGNVWELLNEQYF. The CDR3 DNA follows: TGTGCCAGCAGCTTAGGGAATGTGTGGGAGTTGTTGAACGAGCAGTACTTC.

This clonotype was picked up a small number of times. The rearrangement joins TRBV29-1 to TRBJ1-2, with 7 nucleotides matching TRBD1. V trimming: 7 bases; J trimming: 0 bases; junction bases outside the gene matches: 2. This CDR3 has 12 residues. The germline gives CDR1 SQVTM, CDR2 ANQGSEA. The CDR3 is CSGQGANYGYTF. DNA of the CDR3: TGCAGCGGGCAGGGGGCTAACTATGGCTACACCTTC.

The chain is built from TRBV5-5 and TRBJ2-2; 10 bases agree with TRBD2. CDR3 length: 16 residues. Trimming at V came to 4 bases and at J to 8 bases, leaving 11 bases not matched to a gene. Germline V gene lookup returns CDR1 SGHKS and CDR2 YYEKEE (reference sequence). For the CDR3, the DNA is TGTGCCAGCAGCCCCCGGCTAGCGGGAGCTTCTGGGGAGCTGTTTTTT. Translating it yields CASSPRLAGASGELFF.

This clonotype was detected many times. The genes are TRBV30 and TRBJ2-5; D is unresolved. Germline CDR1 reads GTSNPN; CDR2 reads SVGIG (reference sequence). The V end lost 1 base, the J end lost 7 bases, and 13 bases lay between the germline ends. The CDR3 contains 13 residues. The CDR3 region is CAWSASRLRTQYF. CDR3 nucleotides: TGTGCCTGGAGTGCATCCCGTCTGAGGACCCAGTACTTC.

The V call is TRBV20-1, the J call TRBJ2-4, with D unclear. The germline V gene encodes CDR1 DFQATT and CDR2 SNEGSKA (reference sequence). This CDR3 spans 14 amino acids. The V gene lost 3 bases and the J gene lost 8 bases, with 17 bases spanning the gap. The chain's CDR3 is CSASPRREADIQYF. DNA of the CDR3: TGCAGTGCTAGCCCCAGGAGAGAGGCGGACATTCAGTACTTC.

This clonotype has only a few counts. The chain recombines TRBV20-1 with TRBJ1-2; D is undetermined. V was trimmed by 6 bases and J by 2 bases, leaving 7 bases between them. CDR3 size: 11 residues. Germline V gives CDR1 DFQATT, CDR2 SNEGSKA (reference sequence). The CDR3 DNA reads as TGCAGTGCGGAAAAGAACTATGGCTACACCTTC. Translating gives CSAEKNYGYTF.

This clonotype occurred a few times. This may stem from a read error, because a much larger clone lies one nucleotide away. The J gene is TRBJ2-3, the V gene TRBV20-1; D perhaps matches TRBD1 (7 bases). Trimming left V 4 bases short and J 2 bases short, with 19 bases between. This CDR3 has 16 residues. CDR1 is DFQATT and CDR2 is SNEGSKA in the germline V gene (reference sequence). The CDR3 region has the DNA TGCAGTGCTACCGGGGGACAGCTGGGATTCACAGATACGCAGTATTTT. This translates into CSATGGQLGFTDTQYF.